The sequence of this TCR beta chain was determined in a study of CD8+CD57+ T cells in acquired aplastic anemia. As for the study in general: The average for DNA from sorted CD4+ and CD8+ cells was roughly 3 ug.

CD8+CD57+ cell expansion had been shown by flow cytometry in patients chosen for sequencing. This clonotype was seen a few times. For CDR3 and TCR beta VDJ profiling, genomic DNA was the template used. Using its own MiXCR run on the reads, TCRdb lists one record per CDR3 protein. Here the sample spans about 250,000 distinct CDR3 sequences, approximately 45% being singletons. The germline V gene has CDR1 MNHNS and CDR2 SASEGT. The CDR3 runs to 14 residues. The V end was cut by 10 bases, the J end by 3 bases, with 18 bases between. V and J are TRBV6-1 and TRBJ1-1; D is perhaps TRBD1 (5 bases). Sequences were obtained from sorted CD4+, CD8+, or CD8+CD57+ T cells (not recorded which) from PBMCs. The sequence was obtained from a human donor with aplastic anemia. CDR3 nucleotides: TGTGCCATCAAGCGCGGGGACGGTCACACTGAAGCTTTCTTT. This translates into CAIKRGDGHTEAFF.